This T cell receptor (beta chain) is drawn from a study of blood T cell repertoires in COVID-19. Clones were read by immunoSEQ multiplex PCR, and TCRdb kept only the in-frame ones, dropping some. Among fewer than 250,000 clones, about 85% were seen once, and the ten largest hold about 0.91%. Trimming removed 8 bases from V and 3 bases from J, with 10 bases in between. Germline V gene data show CDR1 as GTSNPN and CDR2 as SVGIG (reference sequence). The CDR3 totals 12 residues. During active infection, Seattle patients enrolled and were then monitored through disease. Sequencing was carried out using peripheral blood. The receptor's source is a man between 60 and 75 years old with COVID-19, enrolled during active disease. The chain is built from TRBV30 and TRBJ1-4; D perhaps matches TRBD1 (6 bases). The CDR3 nucleotides are TGTGCCGCTAAGGGGGCTAATGAAAAACTGTTTTTT. Translating gives CAAKGANEKLFF.